Shown below are 13 T cell receptor beta chains from a single sample sequenced in a study of blood T cells in healthy people across ages. A J-beta primer mix and a sample-barcoded 5' primer were used in a second PCR of roughly 7 to 12 cycles. TCRdb called the 5' RACE reads again in MiXCR, with one record for every CDR3 protein. Of 1.5 million to 2 million distinct CDR3 sequences in the sample, 25% to 30% were seen once. Sequencing was carried out using blood. The receptor set was obtained from a woman younger than 45 in good health.

The chain has TRBV27 and TRBJ2-3, with D possibly being TRBD2 (5 bases). The CDR3 is made up of 16 amino acids. Per the germline V gene, CDR1 is MNHEY and CDR2 is SMNVEV (reference sequence). V gave up 4 bases and J gave up 3 bases, with 17 bases separating them. In DNA form, the CDR3 reads TGTGCCAGCAGTTGGACCCTGGGTCCGGGGACAGATACGCAGTATTTT. It translates to CASSWTLGPGTDTQYF.

About this clonotype itself: Mismatch with germline at one junction end may stem from a read error. V and J are TRBV5-1 and TRBJ2-2; TRBD1 aligns across 7 bases. From germline, CDR1 is SGHRS and CDR2 YFSETQ. CDR3 length equals 14 residues. This CDR3 reads CASRGDSNTGEPFF. The CDR3, as DNA: TGCGCCAGCAGGGGGGACAGTAACACCGGGGAGCCGTTTTTT.

At least ten counts were recorded for this clonotype. The chain recombines TRBV20-1 with TRBJ2-1, with a tentative D call TRBD2 (6 bases). The CDR3 length is 15 residues. Deletions cut 3 bases from V and 0 bases from J, with 12 bases between. Germline loops: CDR1 DFQATT, CDR2 SNEGSKA (reference sequence). The CDR3 DNA reads TGCAGTGCTAGGGCGGGAACCCTCTCCTACAATGAGCAGTTCTTC. Its protein product is CSARAGTLSYNEQFF.

Turning to this clonotype: Compared with germline, one end of the junction differs, possibly owing to a read error. The chain employs TRBV4-3 and TRBJ2-7, with D unresolved. Germline assignment: CDR1 LGHNA and CDR2 YSLEER. The length of the CDR3 is 15 residues. CDR3 amino acids: CASSQGRTDSCEQYF. The CDR3 DNA follows: TGCGCCAGCAGCCAAGGTAGAACGGATTCCTGCGAGCAGTACTTC.

The chain has TRBV6-2 or TRBV6-3 and TRBJ2-4; TRBD2 matches at 9 bases. CDR3 length equals 15 residues. V shed 8 bases, J shed 9 bases, and the junction held 14 bases outside the gene matches. The germline gives CDR1 MNHEY, CDR2 SVGEGT. The CDR3: CASREANTRGGIQYF. Here the CDR3 DNA reads TGTGCCAGCCGAGAAGCCAACACGCGGGGGGGCATTCAGTACTTC.

This clonotype was detected many times. V and J are TRBV27 and TRBJ1-2; 8 bases match TRBD1. Germline V gene data show CDR1 as MNHEY and CDR2 as SMNVEV (reference sequence). This CDR3 has 12 amino acids. V lost 3 bases and J lost 8; bases outside the gene matches: 2. CDR3 sequence reads: CASSFTGGGYTF. The CDR3 DNA is TGTGCCAGCAGTTTCACAGGGGGAGGCTACACCTTC.

This clonotype was recorded a few times. The CDR3 sequence: CASSRRQVGTDTQYF. In nucleotides, the CDR3 is TGTGCCAGCAGCAGACGACAGGTTGGCACAGATACGCAGTATTTT. The chain joins TRBV13 to TRBJ2-3; D is possibly TRBD1 (6 bases). Per germline, CDR1 PRHDT and CDR2 FYEKMQ (reference sequence). This CDR3 is built from 15 residues. V lost 5 bases to trimming and J lost 1 base, with 13 bases between them. The variable domain in full, with the rest retrieved from reference TRBV13 and TRBJ2-3, is AAGVIQSPRHLIKEKRETATLKCYPIPRHDTVYWYQQGPGQDPQFLISFYEKMQSDKGSIPDRFSAQQFSDYHSELNMSSLELGDSALYFCASSRRQVGTDTQYFGPGTRLTVL.

This clonotype was counted a single time. This sequence joins TRBV7-2 and TRBJ2-1; 11 nucleotides align to TRBD2. This CDR3 has 17 amino acids. Germline V gene lookup returns CDR1 SGHTA and CDR2 FQGNSA. V lost 5 bases and J lost 2; bases outside the gene matches: 8. The CDR3 loop reads CASSPHTSGSTYNEQFF. The CDR3 DNA sequence: TGTGCCAGCAGCCCCCACACTAGCGGGAGTACCTACAATGAGCAGTTCTTC.

The rearrangement uses TRBV18 and TRBJ2-6, with 12 nucleotides matching TRBD2. This CDR3 spans 19 amino acids. Germline lookup yields CDR1 KGHSH and CDR2 LQKENI. J was trimmed by 0 bases and V by 3 bases; bases with no gene match: 6. CDR3 loop: CASSPLGLAGTSGANVLTF. CDR3 DNA sequence: TGTGCCAGCTCACCTCTTGGACTAGCGGGAACCTCTGGGGCCAACGTCCTGACTTTC.

The V gene is TRBV20-1, the J gene TRBJ2-7; 10 bases map to TRBD2. The V gene end was trimmed by 0 bases and the J gene end by 7 bases; junction bases not matched to a gene: 12. Germline values: CDR1 DFQATT, CDR2 SNEGSKA (reference sequence). The CDR3 covers 16 residues. DNA of the CDR3: TGCAGTGCTAGAGATCCCCTAGCGGGAGACAGGATGGAGCAGTACTTC. It encodes CSARDPLAGDRMEQYF.

This rearrangement joins TRBV3-1 to TRBJ2-5; D remains unclear. The DNA end is more similar to TRBJ2-1, so the J call may be wrong. Germline V CDR1 and CDR2: LGHDT, YNNKEL (reference sequence). The CDR3 spans 12 residues. The DNA for the CDR3 is TGTGCCAGCAGCCAAGAACAAGAGACCCAGTTCTTC. Translation: CASSQEQETQFF.

This chain joins TRBV12-3 or TRBV12-4 and TRBJ2-3; TRBD1 is a possible D gene (5 bases). The V and J ends lost 3 bases and 3 bases respectively, with 10 bases between them. This CDR3 has 14 amino acids. Here the CDR3 reads CASSLGLETDTQYF. DNA for the CDR3: TGTGCCAGCAGTTTGGGGCTAGAAACAGATACGCAGTATTTT.

This clonotype was detected only a few times. The V gene is TRBV29-1, the J gene TRBJ2-1, with TRBD2 as a possible D gene (6 bases). V lost 4 bases and J 7 bases, leaving 14 bases between the germline ends. The length of the CDR3 is 13 residues. Looked up from germline, CDR1 is SQVTM and CDR2 is ANQGSEA. Written as DNA, the CDR3 is TGCAGCGTTGGACTAGTGGGACCTAATGAGCAGTTCTTC. Translation gives CSVGLVGPNEQFF.